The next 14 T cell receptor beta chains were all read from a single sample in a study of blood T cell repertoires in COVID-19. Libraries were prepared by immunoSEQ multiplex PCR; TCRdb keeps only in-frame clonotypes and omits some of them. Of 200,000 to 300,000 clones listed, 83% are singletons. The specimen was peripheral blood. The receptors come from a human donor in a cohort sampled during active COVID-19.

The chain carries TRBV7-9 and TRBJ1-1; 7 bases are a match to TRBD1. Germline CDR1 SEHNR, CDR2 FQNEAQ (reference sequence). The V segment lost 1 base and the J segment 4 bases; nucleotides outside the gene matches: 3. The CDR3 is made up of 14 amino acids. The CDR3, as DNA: TGTGCCAGCAGCTTAGACGCAGGGGGCACTGAAGCTTTCTTT. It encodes CASSLDAGGTEAFF. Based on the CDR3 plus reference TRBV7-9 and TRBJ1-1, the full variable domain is DTGVSQNPRHKITKRGQNVTFRCDPISEHNRLYWYRQTLGQGPEFLTYFQNEAQLEKSRLLSDRFSAERPKGSFSTLEIQRTEQGDSAMYLCASSLDAGGTEAFFGQGTRLTVV.

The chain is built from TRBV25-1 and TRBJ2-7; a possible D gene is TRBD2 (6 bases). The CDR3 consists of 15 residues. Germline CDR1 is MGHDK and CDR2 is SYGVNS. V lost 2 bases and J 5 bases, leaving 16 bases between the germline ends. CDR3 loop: CASSETGTLGHEQYF. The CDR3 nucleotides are TGTGCCAGCAGTGAAACCGGGACTTTAGGTCACGAGCAGTACTTC.

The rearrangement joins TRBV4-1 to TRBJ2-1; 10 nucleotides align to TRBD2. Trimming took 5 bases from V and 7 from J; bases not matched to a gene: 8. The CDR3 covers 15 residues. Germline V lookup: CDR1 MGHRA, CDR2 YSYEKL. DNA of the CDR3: TGCGCCAGCAGCTACTCCGGGACTAGCGTAAATGAGCAGTTCTTC. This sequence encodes CASSYSGTSVNEQFF.

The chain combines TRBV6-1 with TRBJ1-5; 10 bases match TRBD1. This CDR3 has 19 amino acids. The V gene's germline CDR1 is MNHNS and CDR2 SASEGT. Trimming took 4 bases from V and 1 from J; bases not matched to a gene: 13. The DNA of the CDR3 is TGTGCCAGCAGTGCCAACCGGGACAGGGGATGGTTGAGCAATCAGCCCCAGCATTTT. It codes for CASSANRDRGWLSNQPQHF.

The CDR3 sequence: CASSQGRLAGVETQYF. In DNA, the CDR3 is TGTGCCAGCAGCCAAGGGCGCCTAGCGGGAGTTGAGACCCAGTACTTC. The chain employs TRBV3-1 (or the pseudogene TRBV3-2) and TRBJ2-5; 10 bases match TRBD2. The CDR3 length is 16 residues. The ends lost 1 base at V and 5 bases at J; junction bases unmatched: 7. The germline CDR1 and CDR2 sequences are LGHDT and YNNKEL (reference sequence).

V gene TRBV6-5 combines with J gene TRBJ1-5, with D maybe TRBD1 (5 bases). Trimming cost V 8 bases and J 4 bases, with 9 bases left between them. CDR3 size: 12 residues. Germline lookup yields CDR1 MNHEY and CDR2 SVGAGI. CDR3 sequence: CASGAGNQPQHF. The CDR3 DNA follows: TGTGCCAGCGGGGCGGGAAATCAGCCCCAGCATTTT.

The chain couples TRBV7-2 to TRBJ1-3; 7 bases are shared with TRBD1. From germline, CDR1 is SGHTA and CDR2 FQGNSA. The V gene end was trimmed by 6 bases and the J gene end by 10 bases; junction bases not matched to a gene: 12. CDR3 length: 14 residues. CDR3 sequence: CASRAAAGGWTIYF. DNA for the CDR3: TGTGCCAGCAGGGCGGCGGCAGGGGGGTGGACCATATATTTT.

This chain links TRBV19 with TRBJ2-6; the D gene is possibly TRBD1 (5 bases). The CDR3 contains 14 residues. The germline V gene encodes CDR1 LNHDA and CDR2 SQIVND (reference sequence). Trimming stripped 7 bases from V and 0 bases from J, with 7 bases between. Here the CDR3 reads CASKDSSGANVLTF. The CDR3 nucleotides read TGTGCCAGTAAAGACAGCTCTGGGGCCAACGTCCTGACTTTC.

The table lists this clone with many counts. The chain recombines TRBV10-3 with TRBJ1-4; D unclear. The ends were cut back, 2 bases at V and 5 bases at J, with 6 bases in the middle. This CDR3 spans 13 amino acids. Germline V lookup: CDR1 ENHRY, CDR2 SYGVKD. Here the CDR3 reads CAISEPRNEKLFF. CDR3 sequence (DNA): TGTGCCATCAGTGAGCCTAGAAATGAAAAACTGTTTTTT.

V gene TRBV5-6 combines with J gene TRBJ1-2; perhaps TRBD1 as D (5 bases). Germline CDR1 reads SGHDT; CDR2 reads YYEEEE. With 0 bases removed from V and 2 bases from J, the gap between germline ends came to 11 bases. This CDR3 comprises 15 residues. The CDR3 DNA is TGTGCCAGCAGCTTGGCCGGAGCAGGGAACTATGGCTACACCTTC. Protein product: CASSLAGAGNYGYTF.

For the CDR3, the DNA is TGTGCCAGCAGCTATGACACAAGCTCCTACAATGAGCAGTTCTTC. Translating gives CASSYDTSSYNEQFF. The chain has TRBV5-4 and TRBJ2-1; D remains unclear. The CDR3 contains 15 residues. Germline assignment: CDR1 SGHNT and CDR2 YYREEE (reference sequence). V lost 3 bases to trimming and J lost 0 bases, with 10 bases between them.

CDR3 region: CASSPLMEGARYGYTF. The CDR3 region has the DNA TGTGCCAGTAGCCCTTTGATGGAGGGGGCCCGGTATGGCTACACCTTC. J is TRBJ1-2 and V is TRBV19; 7 nucleotides align to TRBD1. Germline lookup yields CDR1 LNHDA and CDR2 SQIVND (reference sequence). V lost 6 bases to trimming and J lost 5 bases; unmatched junction nucleotides: 15. The CDR3 is 16 amino acids. The variable domain in full, completed from reference TRBV19 and TRBJ1-2, reads DGGITQSPKYLFRKEGQNVTLSCEQNLNHDAMYWYRQDPGQGLRLIYYSQIVNDFQKGDIAEGYSVSREKKESFPLTVTSAQKNPTAFYLCASSPLMEGARYGYTFGSGTRLTVV.

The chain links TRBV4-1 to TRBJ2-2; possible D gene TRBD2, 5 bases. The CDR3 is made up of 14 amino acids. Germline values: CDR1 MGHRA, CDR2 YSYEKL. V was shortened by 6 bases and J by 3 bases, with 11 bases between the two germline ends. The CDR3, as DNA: TGCGCCAGCAGTTTAGCGCCGGACACCGGGGAGCTGTTTTTT. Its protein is CASSLAPDTGELFF.

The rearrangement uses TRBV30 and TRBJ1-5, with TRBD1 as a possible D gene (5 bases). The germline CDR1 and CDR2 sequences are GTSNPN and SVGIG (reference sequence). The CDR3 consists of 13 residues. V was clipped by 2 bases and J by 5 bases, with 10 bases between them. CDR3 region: CAWSPGGDQPQHF. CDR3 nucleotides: TGTGCCTGGAGTCCGGGGGGGGATCAGCCCCAGCATTTT.